This T cell receptor beta chain was captured in a study of blood T cells in healthy people across ages (dated by TCRdb to the mid-2010s). Broadly, across the study: In model experiments, template switching captured roughly one uniquely barcoded TCR beta cDNA molecule for every two T cells. To track age-related changes in TCR beta repertoire diversity, the study relied on deep sequencing normalized with unique cDNA molecular identifiers. The donors were split into four age groups: young (average around 15 years), middle-aged (roughly 39), aged (roughly 65) and long-lived (about 82). To avoid experimental bias, donors of different ages were randomly spread across the sequencing lanes. The study analyzed two additional independent replicas of 1 million unique cDNA reads from the same blood draw for two donors, one aged 18 to 29 and one aged 80 or older.

Regarding this clonotype: Its antigen target is currently unknown. The sample holds no much larger clone one base away, and base qualities are not on file.

The full study reports these points: Observed TCR beta diversity per million T cells fell roughly linearly with age, and a significant reduction was already apparent by age roughly 40. The long-lived group showed more naive CD4+ T cells, fewer expanded clones and increased TCR diversity than the aged group, suggesting age selection. Total diversity estimates from one million sequenced T cells were considered lower bounds and underestimates. A strong correlation was found between observed TCR beta diversity and the percentage of naive T cells measured by flow cytometry. The CMV infection status of donors was not known, potentially confounding age-related changes in expanded clonotypes. Bulk unsorted PBMC profiling prevented conclusive comparison of naive and antigen-experienced compartments.

Preparation of the library involved 5' RACE. Sequenced on an Illumina HiSeq 2500. A second PCR of roughly 6 to 11 cycles was performed with a sample-barcoded 5' primer and a J-beta primer mix. A template-switch 5' adaptor carrying 12 random nucleotides introduced a unique molecular identifier onto each TCR beta cDNA molecule. Each sample yielded at least 2.5 million CDR3-containing paired-end reads. First-strand cDNA synthesis was performed from all RNA using the Mint cDNA synthesis kit, with priming by a TRBC-specific oligonucleotide. After uracil-DNA glycosylase treatment, a first 18-cycle PCR used universal primers M1SS and BC2_uni_R on all cDNA. Turning to the authors' computational methods: For normalization, 1 million high-quality reads, each with a distinct molecular identifier, were randomly selected from each sample. Instead of being binned into consensus sequences, reads with shared molecular identifiers were discarded. MiTCR, set to a Q25 quality threshold and the strictest error-elimination algorithm, was used for CDR3 identification, clonotype clustering and error correction. A nonparametric unseen species model with Euler transformation was used to estimate lower-bound total TCR beta diversity. TCRdb itself trimmed the public reads at Q25 with fastp, ran MiXCR and retained productive beta chains. Here each entry gathers all rows of one CDR3 protein and keeps the most common genes and DNA. TCRdb assigned the V and J calls; the authors' analysis was not used. This sample has 550,000 to 600,000 distinct CDR3 sequences in its table, and roughly 48% of those were observed once. The leading ten clones occupy around 25% of the sample.

The germline ends are 5 bases apart after V is trimmed by 8 bases and J by 6 bases. The CDR3 spans 11 residues, from the cysteine through the phenylalanine. Left in the record is the CDR3 DNA by itself, 33 bases read in frame from the first base. CDR1 LGHDT and CDR2 YNNKEL are derived from the germline V gene (reference sequence). The 39 donors, aged about 6 to 95 years, were systemically healthy Caucasian individuals from Russia. Around 10 milliliters of peripheral blood were collected from each donor into EDTA-treated Vacutainer tubes. Ficoll-Paque density-gradient centrifugation was used to isolate PBMCs, with at least 6 million obtained per sample. Total RNA, at least 5.5 micrograms per sample, was extracted from PBMCs with Trizol reagent. Naive CD45RAhigh/CD27high T cell percentages were measured by flow cytometry on a PBMC aliquot from every donor.

Sequenced input: blood. The TCR comes from an elderly man in good health. The V gene is TRBV3-1 and the J gene is TRBJ1-6; a confident D gene designation cannot be given. This receptor has the CDR3 CASRGNSPLHF. Read as DNA, the sequence is TGTGCCAGCCGGGGTAATTCACCCCTCCACTTT.